This TCR beta chain was captured by sequencing in a study of regulatory T cells in long-lasting Graves disease. Overall study context: Recently diagnosed Graves' patients had received antithyroid drugs for under 3 months.

With iRepertoire HTBI primers and Arm-PCR of CDR3 regions, TCR beta libraries were built. Each CDR3 protein is one row after TCRdb ran MiXCR on the multiplex PCR reads. The table shows a few hundred thousand distinct CDR3 sequences, with around 20% occurring only once. This clonotype has at least ten counts. The antigen remains unidentified. The study, taken as a whole, reports: TCR diversity in persistent Graves' patients was below that of newly diagnosed ones.

Time point reported: newly diagnosed GD, antithyroid drugs for less than 3 months. Scientists built the TCR library using RNA that was extracted from PBMCs. After removal of 4 bases from V and 3 bases from J, the junction contained 6 bases not matched to a gene. There are 15 residues in the CDR3. The germline V gene has CDR1 MDHEN and CDR2 SYDVKM. This chain connects TRBV28 to TRBJ2-7, with TRBD2 matching 10 bases. The receptor was derived from a female donor with Graves disease. This sample comprised peripheral blood mononuclear cells (PBMCs), obtained at new diagnosis, from a patient treated with antithyroid drugs. The CDR3 sequence is CASSSPRTSGYEQYF. The CDR3 region has the DNA TGTGCCAGCAGTTCGCCACGGACTAGCGGCTACGAGCAGTACTTC.